Given below is one TCR beta chain in context. These data originate in a study of OX40 agonist ivuxolimab in advanced cancers. About the study: Aged 23 to 79 with a mean of roughly 65 years, they were more than 80% male.

The table came from immunoSEQ multiplex PCR; TCRdb's copy has only in-frame clones and leaves some out. The sample shows 60,000 to 65,000 clones, roughly 83% of them seen only once. The germline V gene has CDR1 SGHRS and CDR2 YFSETQ. Trimming took 4 bases from V and 1 from J, leaving 18 bases between them. CDR3 length equals 16 residues. The starting material was CD4+ or CD8+ T cells sorted from blood, obtained in a trial of the OX40 agonist ivuxolimab. This receptor was obtained from an adult with an advanced solid tumor such as melanoma, head and neck, liver or kidney cancer. The chain uses TRBV5-1 and TRBJ2-7; weak D call: TRBD2 (6 bases). In DNA form, the CDR3 reads TGCGCCAGCAGCCGGCAGGGAGGTGGATTATCCTACGAGCAGTACTTC. This codes for CASSRQGGGLSYEQYF.